A single sample gave rise to the 8 T cell receptor beta chains below, sequenced in a study of control samples from healthy donors and cancer patients. Only in-frame clones appear in the TCRdb table, and some are missing; sequencing was by immunoSEQ multiplex PCR. The table shows around 250,000 clones, with 82% occurring only once. Specimen: PBMCs. Every receptor here comes from a woman aged 60-75 years with lung cancer.

The sample holds a few counts of this clone. The chain links TRBV2 to TRBJ2-3; the D is unclear. The V end lost 5 bases, the J end lost 6 bases, and 12 bases lay between the germline ends. The CDR3 spans 13 residues. Germline lookup yields CDR1 SNHLY and CDR2 FYNNEI. CDR3 in amino acids: CASSPRLGDTQYF. CDR3 coding DNA: TGTGCCAGCAGTCCCCGTTTAGGGGATACGCAGTATTTT.

The rearrangement joins TRBV6-5 to TRBJ1-6, with TRBD1 matching over 8 bases. CDR1 MNHEY and CDR2 SVGAGI come from the germline V gene. Losses at the gene ends were 6 bases for V and 6 bases for J; bases not matched to a gene: 7. This CDR3 contains 15 residues. This CDR3 is CASSRDRQTNSPLHF. The CDR3 nucleotides are TGTGCCAGCAGCCGGGACAGGCAAACTAATTCACCCCTCCACTTT.

The chain's CDR3 is CASSRAPLGQETQYF. As DNA, the CDR3 is TGTGCCAGCAGCCGGGCTCCTCTCGGCCAAGAGACCCAGTACTTC. The V gene is TRBV6-6, the J gene TRBJ2-5; D unresolved. Germline assignment: CDR1 MNHNY and CDR2 SVGAGI (reference sequence). The ends were cut back, 6 bases at V and 1 base at J, with 15 bases in the middle. This CDR3 is 15 amino acids long.

V is TRBV3-1 (or the pseudogene TRBV3-2) and J is TRBJ2-4; 7 positions match TRBD2. J lost 3 bases, V lost 0 bases, and 2 bases had no gene match. Looked up from germline, CDR1 is LGHDT and CDR2 is YNNKEL (reference sequence). The CDR3 contains 15 residues. The CDR3 coding sequence is TGTGCCAGCAGCCAAGAAAGGGACTACAAAAACATTCAGTACTTC. It codes for CASSQERDYKNIQYF.

A note on this clone: Germline is not matched at one junction end, which may reflect a read error. The rearrangement uses TRBV30 and TRBJ2-5, with a weak D call TRBD2 (5 bases). Germline V gene lookup returns CDR1 GTSNPN and CDR2 SVGIG (reference sequence). This CDR3 spans 11 amino acids. The CDR3 nucleotides are TGTGCCTGGAGTGTACTAGAGGCCCAGTACTTC. This encodes CAWSVLEAQYF.

The V call is TRBV7-8, the J call TRBJ2-7; no clear D gene. This CDR3 is built from 12 residues. The V gene lost 5 bases and the J gene lost 4 bases, with 9 bases spanning the gap. Per the germline V gene, CDR1 is SGHVS and CDR2 is FQNEAQ. In nucleotides, the CDR3 is TGTGCCAGCAGCCCCGGAGATTACGAGCAGTACTTC. Translating it yields CASSPGDYEQYF.

The chain couples TRBV4-2 to TRBJ2-6; no clear D. Germline CDR1 and CDR2: LGHNA and YNFKEQ. V was pared by 0 bases and J by 1 base, with 13 bases between. This CDR3 region has 18 residues. This CDR3 reads CASSQENTPFSGANVLTF. The CDR3 nucleotides read TGTGCCAGCAGCCAAGAAAACACCCCCTTTTCTGGGGCCAACGTCCTGACTTTC.

V and J are TRBV7-8 and TRBJ2-3; D is possibly TRBD2 (7 bases). V lost 1 base and J 2 bases, leaving 13 bases between the germline ends. This CDR3 spans 16 amino acids. Per germline, CDR1 SGHVS and CDR2 FQNEAQ. Here the CDR3 reads CASSLGGGLFTDTQYF. DNA of the CDR3: TGTGCCAGCAGCTTAGGCGGGGGCCTTTTCACAGATACGCAGTATTTT.